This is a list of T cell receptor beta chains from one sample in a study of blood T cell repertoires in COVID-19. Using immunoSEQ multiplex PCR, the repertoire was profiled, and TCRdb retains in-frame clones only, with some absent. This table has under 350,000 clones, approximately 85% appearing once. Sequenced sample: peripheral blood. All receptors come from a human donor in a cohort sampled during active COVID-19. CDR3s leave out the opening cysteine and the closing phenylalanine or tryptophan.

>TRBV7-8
ASSRDRVNQPQH
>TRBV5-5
ASRHGGNEQF
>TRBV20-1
SGTANYGYT
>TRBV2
ASSLIHLRRNSNQPQH
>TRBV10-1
ASGATSGGEMGTQY
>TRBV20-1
SASTSAGLLDTQY
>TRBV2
ASRETGKYGYT
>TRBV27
ASSSDRDQPQH
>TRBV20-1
SASRFNEQF
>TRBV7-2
ASSKNSGGIYNEQF
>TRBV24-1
ATSSTSSRGEQF
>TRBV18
ASSPHPGQKNEKLF
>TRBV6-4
ASSQEQGVADTQY
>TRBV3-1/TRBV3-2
ASSQGRETQY
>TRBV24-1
ATIISYGYT
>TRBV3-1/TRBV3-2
ASSSLTVSLSPLH
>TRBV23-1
ASSQSGDRSPLH
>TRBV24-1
ATSERTALDNEQF
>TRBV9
ASSVQGIDTQY
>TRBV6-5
ASSKDRVFEQY
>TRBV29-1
SALNRISYNEQF
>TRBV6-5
ASRTSGGSYEQY